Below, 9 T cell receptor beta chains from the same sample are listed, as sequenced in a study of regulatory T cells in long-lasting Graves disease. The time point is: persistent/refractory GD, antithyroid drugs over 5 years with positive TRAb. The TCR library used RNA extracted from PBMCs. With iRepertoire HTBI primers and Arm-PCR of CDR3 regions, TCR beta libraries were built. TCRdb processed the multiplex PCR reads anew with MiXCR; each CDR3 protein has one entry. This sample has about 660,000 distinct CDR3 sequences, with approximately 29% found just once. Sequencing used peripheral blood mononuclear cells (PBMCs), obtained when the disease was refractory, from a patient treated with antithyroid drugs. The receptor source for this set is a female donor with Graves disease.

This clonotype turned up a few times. The CDR3 coding sequence is TGCGCCAGCAGCTTGGCGGTCCTGGCGAGTGGCACTGAAGCTTTCTTT. This gives the protein CASSLAVLASGTEAFF. The genes are TRBV5-1 and TRBJ1-1; no definite D call. The ends were cut back, 0 bases at V and 4 bases at J, with 16 bases in the middle. This CDR3 comprises 16 residues. The V gene's germline CDR1 is SGHRS and CDR2 YFSETQ.

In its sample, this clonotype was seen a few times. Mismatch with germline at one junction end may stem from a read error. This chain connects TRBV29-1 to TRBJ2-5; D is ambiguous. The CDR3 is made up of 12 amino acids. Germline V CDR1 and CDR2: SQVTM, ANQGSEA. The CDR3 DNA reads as TGCAGCGTTGACGTGAACCAAGGGACCCAGTACTTC. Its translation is CSVDVNQGTQYF.

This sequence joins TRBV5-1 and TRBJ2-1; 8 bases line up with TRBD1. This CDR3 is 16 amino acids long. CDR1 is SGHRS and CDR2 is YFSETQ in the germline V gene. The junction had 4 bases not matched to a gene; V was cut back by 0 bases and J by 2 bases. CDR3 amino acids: CASSLVPGQAYNEQFF. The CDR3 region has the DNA TGCGCCAGCAGCTTGGTGCCGGGACAGGCCTACAATGAGCAGTTCTTC.

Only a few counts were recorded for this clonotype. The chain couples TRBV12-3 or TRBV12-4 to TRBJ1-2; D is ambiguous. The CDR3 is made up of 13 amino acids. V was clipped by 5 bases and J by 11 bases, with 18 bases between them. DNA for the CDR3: TGTGCCAGCAGTCCATTTGACTTCCCCGGTTACACCTTC. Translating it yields CASSPFDFPGYTF.

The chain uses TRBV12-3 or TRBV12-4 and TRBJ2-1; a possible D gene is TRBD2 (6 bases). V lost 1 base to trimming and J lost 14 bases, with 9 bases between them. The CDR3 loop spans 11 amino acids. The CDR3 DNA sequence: TGTGCCAGCAGTTTAGATGAGCGGGAGTTCTTC. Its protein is CASSLDEREFF.

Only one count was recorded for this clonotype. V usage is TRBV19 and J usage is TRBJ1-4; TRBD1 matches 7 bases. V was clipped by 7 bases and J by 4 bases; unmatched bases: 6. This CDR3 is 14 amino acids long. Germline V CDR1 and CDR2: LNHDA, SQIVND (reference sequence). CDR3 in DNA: TGTGCCAGTACCCGGGACAGCAATAATGAAAAACTGTTTTTT. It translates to CASTRDSNNEKLFF. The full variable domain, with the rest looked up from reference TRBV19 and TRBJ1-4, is DGGITQSPKYLFRKEGQNVTLSCEQNLNHDAMYWYRQDPGQGLRLIYYSQIVNDFQKGDIAEGYSVSREKKESFPLTVTSAQKNPTAFYLCASTRDSNNEKLFFGSGTQLSVL.

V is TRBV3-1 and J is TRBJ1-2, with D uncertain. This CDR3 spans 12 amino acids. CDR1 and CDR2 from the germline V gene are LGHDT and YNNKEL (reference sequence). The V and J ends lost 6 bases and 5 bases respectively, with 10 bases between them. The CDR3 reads CASSMPPYGYTF. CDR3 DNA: TGTGCCAGCAGTATGCCGCCTTATGGCTACACCTTC.

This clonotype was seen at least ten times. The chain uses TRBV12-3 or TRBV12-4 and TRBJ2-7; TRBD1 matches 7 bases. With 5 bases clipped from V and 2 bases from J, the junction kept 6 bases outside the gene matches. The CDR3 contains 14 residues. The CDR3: CASSAGTDAYEQYF. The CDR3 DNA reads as TGTGCCAGCAGTGCCGGGACAGATGCCTACGAGCAGTACTTC.

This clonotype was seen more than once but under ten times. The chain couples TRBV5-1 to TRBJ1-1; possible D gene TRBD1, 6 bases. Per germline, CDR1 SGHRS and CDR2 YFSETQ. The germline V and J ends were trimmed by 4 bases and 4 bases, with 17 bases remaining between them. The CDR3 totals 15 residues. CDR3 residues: CASSQVQGMGTEAFF. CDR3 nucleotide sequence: TGCGCCAGCAGCCAAGTTCAGGGGATGGGCACTGAAGCTTTCTTT.